Listed here are 9 T cell receptor beta chains from one sample, sequenced in a study of blood T cell repertoires in COVID-19. Using immunoSEQ multiplex PCR, the repertoire was profiled, and TCRdb retains in-frame clones only, with some absent. The sample has approximately 85,000 clones, around 90% seen once; the top ten hold around 0.96%. Sequencing used peripheral blood. Receptor source: a woman aged 45-65 years in a cohort sampled during active COVID-19.

The chain uses TRBV12-3 or TRBV12-4 and TRBJ2-5, with a weak D call TRBD2 (6 bases). The CDR3 extends over 13 amino acids. V was trimmed by 6 bases and J by 5 bases, leaving 13 bases between them. CDR3 region: CASSGGGGETQYF. The CDR3 bases are TGTGCCAGCAGCGGGGGAGGTGGGGAGACCCAGTACTTC.

The gene calls are TRBV7-3 and TRBJ2-1; TRBD2 aligns across 7 bases. Germline CDR1 reads SGHTA; CDR2 reads FQGTGA. CDR3 length: 15 amino acids. V dropped 0 bases and J dropped 8; count of bases not matched to a gene: 7. The CDR3: CASSLTTGGRDEQFF. CDR3 in DNA: TGTGCCAGCAGCTTAACCACGGGAGGCCGGGATGAGCAGTTCTTC.

This clone was seen once. This chain joins TRBV27 and TRBJ2-7, with TRBD2 matching over 11 bases. The CDR3 has 16 residues. Germline V lookup: CDR1 MNHEY, CDR2 SMNVEV (reference sequence). The V and J ends lost 5 bases and 6 bases, in that order; junction bases with no gene match: 12. This chain's CDR3 is CASSPLSGRAFGEQYF. CDR3 nucleotide sequence: TGTGCCAGCAGTCCGCTTAGCGGGAGGGCCTTTGGCGAGCAGTACTTC.

This sequence joins TRBV6-5 and TRBJ1-2; D unresolved. The CDR3 spans 15 residues. Germline V gives CDR1 MNHEY, CDR2 SVGAGI. Trimming took off 5 bases at V and 2 bases at J, with 15 bases between the two ends. The CDR3 DNA reads as TGTGCCAGCAGTCGGGAAGGGCGCGGAAACTATGGCTACACCTTC. It is translated as CASSREGRGNYGYTF.

This clone was recorded once. The chain links TRBV2 to TRBJ1-1, with TRBD1 matching 8 bases. There are 14 residues in the CDR3. V trimming: 5 bases; J trimming: 6 bases; junction bases outside the gene matches: 8. The germline V gene encodes CDR1 SNHLY and CDR2 FYNNEI. This chain's CDR3 is CASSPGTGLPEAFF. DNA for the CDR3: TGTGCCAGCAGTCCTGGGACAGGACTCCCTGAAGCTTTCTTT.

The rearrangement joins TRBV5-1 to TRBJ1-6, with D perhaps TRBD1 (6 bases). The V end lost 1 base, the J end lost 9 bases, and 14 bases lay between the germline ends. The germline gives CDR1 SGHRS, CDR2 YFSETQ. This CDR3 region has 15 residues. The chain's CDR3 is CASSLQSQGSSPLHF. The DNA for the CDR3 is TGCGCCAGCAGCTTGCAATCGCAGGGGAGTTCACCCCTCCACTTT. Variable domain in full (rest from reference TRBV5-1 and TRBJ1-6): KAGVTQTPRYLIKTRGQQVTLSCSPISGHRSVSWYQQTPGQGLQFLFEYFSETQRNKGNFPGRFSGRQFSNSRSEMNVSTLELGDSALYLCASSLQSQGSSPLHFGNGTRLTVT.

This sequence joins TRBV11-2 and TRBJ2-1; 10 nucleotides line up with TRBD2. Germline V CDR1 and CDR2: SGHAT, FQNNGV. V dropped 5 bases and J dropped 6; count of bases not matched to a gene: 7. This CDR3 region has 15 residues. CDR3 region: CASSPLSGRANEQFF. The CDR3 DNA reads TGTGCCAGCAGCCCCCTAAGCGGGAGGGCCAATGAGCAGTTCTTC.

The chain links TRBV2 to TRBJ2-5; possible D gene TRBD1, 5 bases. This CDR3 contains 14 residues. V lost 5 bases and J 2 bases, leaving 12 bases between the germline ends. Looked up from germline, CDR1 is SNHLY and CDR2 is FYNNEI. DNA for the CDR3: TGTGCCAGCAGTAATAGGGGCGGACAAGAGACCCAGTACTTC. Its protein product is CASSNRGGQETQYF.

The chain employs TRBV5-4 and TRBJ2-7, with 9 bases aligning to TRBD1. The CDR3 totals 13 residues. Germline V gene data show CDR1 as SGHNT and CDR2 as YYREEE (reference sequence). V lost 2 bases and J lost 5; bases outside the gene matches: 2. The CDR3 sequence is CASSFRDRDEQYF. CDR3 nucleotide sequence: TGTGCCAGCAGCTTCCGGGACAGGGACGAGCAGTACTTC.